The rows below give T cell receptor beta chains drawn from one sample of a study of T cell responses to AZD1222 COVID-19 vaccine. TCRdb's table, derived via immunoSEQ multiplex PCR, lists solely in-frame clones and lacks some. The data hold around 80,000 clones, with 70% to 90% observed a single time. The source material was peripheral blood, sampled on day 0 of AZD1222 vaccination. All receptors derive from an adult in good health. Each CDR3 is given with its conserved first and last residue. Each record gives: D gene, J gene, clone size, V gene, CDR3 DNA, CDR3 protein. The D gene is left open where the match is weak. Expanded clones are given a class, and other clones once, few, many or no size at all.

D gene: .
J gene: TRBJ2-5
clone size: .
V gene: TRBV10-3
CDR3 DNA: TGTGCCATCAGAGGGGCCTTTCAAGAGACCCAGTACTTC
CDR3 protein: CAIRGAFQETQYF

D gene: .
J gene: TRBJ1-4
clone size: once
V gene: TRBV19
CDR3 DNA: TGTGCCAGTACCTGGGCAGTTTCCGAAAAACTGTTTTTT
CDR3 protein: CASTWAVSEKLFF

D gene: TRBD1
J gene: TRBJ1-5
clone size: .
V gene: TRBV5-1
CDR3 DNA: TGCGCCAGCAGCTTTTCTATGACAGGGGCCAATCAGCCCCAGCATTTT
CDR3 protein: CASSFSMTGANQPQHF

D gene: .
J gene: TRBJ1-2
clone size: .
V gene: TRBV24-1
CDR3 DNA: TGTGCCACCAGTGATCAGGGCAGAAACTATGGCTACACCTTC
CDR3 protein: CATSDQGRNYGYTF

D gene: .
J gene: TRBJ1-3
clone size: medium-sized
V gene: TRBV20-1
CDR3 DNA: TGCAGTGCTAGTGGTCAGGGTGGGGCTGGAAACACCATATATTTT
CDR3 protein: CSASGQGGAGNTIYF

D gene: TRBD1
J gene: TRBJ2-5
clone size: .
V gene: TRBV5-4
CDR3 DNA: TGTGCCAGCAGCCCCACCCCGGGACAGGGATTGGGGCAAGAGACCCAGTACTTC
CDR3 protein: CASSPTPGQGLGQETQYF

D gene: TRBD1
J gene: TRBJ2-2
clone size: .
V gene: TRBV7-9
CDR3 DNA: TGTGCCAGCAGAGGACAGGGTACCACCGGGGAGCTGTTTTTT
CDR3 protein: CASRGQGTTGELFF

D gene: TRBD2
J gene: TRBJ2-1
clone size: .
V gene: TRBV19
CDR3 DNA: TGTGCCAGTAGCACCGGGACTAGCCCATTCTTC
CDR3 protein: CASSTGTSPFF

D gene: TRBD2
J gene: TRBJ2-7
clone size: .
V gene: TRBV6-5
CDR3 DNA: TGTGCCAGCAGTTACTCGAAGGCGGGAGCCTACGAGCAGTACTTC
CDR3 protein: CASSYSKAGAYEQYF

D gene: TRBD1
J gene: TRBJ2-3
clone size: .
V gene: TRBV7-2
CDR3 DNA: TGTGCCAGCAGCCTTTGGACAGGGGGACGCGGGTCCGGGCATTTT
CDR3 protein: CASSLWTGGRGSGHF

D gene: .
J gene: TRBJ2-6
clone size: .
V gene: TRBV27
CDR3 DNA: TGTGCCAGCAGCGTCGGGGCCAACGTCCTGACTTTC
CDR3 protein: CASSVGANVLTF

D gene: .
J gene: TRBJ2-7
clone size: medium-sized
V gene: TRBV6-5
CDR3 DNA: TGTGCCAGCAGTTACTCGGCCACAGGTACCTCCTACGAGCAGTACTTC
CDR3 protein: CASSYSATGTSYEQYF

D gene: .
J gene: TRBJ1-4
clone size: .
V gene: TRBV5-4
CDR3 DNA: TGTGCCAGCAGCCCGGGGGGGCGAGCAACTAATGAAAAACTGTTTTTT
CDR3 protein: CASSPGGRATNEKLFF

D gene: .
J gene: TRBJ1-5
clone size: .
V gene: TRBV19
CDR3 DNA: TGTGCCAGTACCTCCCGGGGGGGGATCGGTCAGCCCCAGCATTTT
CDR3 protein: CASTSRGGIGQPQHF

D gene: TRBD1
J gene: TRBJ2-1
clone size: .
V gene: TRBV18
CDR3 DNA: TGTGCCAGCTCACCAATCCGTGGACAGGGGGCTGGGAATGAGCAGTTCTTC
CDR3 protein: CASSPIRGQGAGNEQFF

D gene: .
J gene: TRBJ2-2
clone size: .
V gene: TRBV12-3/TRBV12-4
CDR3 DNA: TGTGCCAGCACCTATAGCACCGGGGAGCTGTTTTTT
CDR3 protein: CASTYSTGELFF

D gene: TRBD1
J gene: TRBJ1-3
clone size: few
V gene: TRBV5-1
CDR3 DNA: TGCGCCAGCACCCCAGGGGGAACTGGAAACACCATATATTTT
CDR3 protein: CASTPGGTGNTIYF

D gene: TRBD1
J gene: TRBJ1-6
clone size: .
V gene: TRBV19
CDR3 DNA: TGTGCCAGTAGCCAGACAGGGAACTATAATTCACCCCTCCACTTT
CDR3 protein: CASSQTGNYNSPLHF

D gene: TRBD2
J gene: TRBJ2-1
clone size: .
V gene: TRBV3-1/TRBV3-2
CDR3 DNA: TGTGCCAGCAGCAGACGACTAGCGGGGGGCAATGAGCAGTTCTTC
CDR3 protein: CASSRRLAGGNEQFF

D gene: .
J gene: TRBJ2-1
clone size: .
V gene: TRBV5-6
CDR3 DNA: TGTGCCAGCAGTCCGGGAGTCTCCTACAATGAGCAGTTCTTC
CDR3 protein: CASSPGVSYNEQFF

D gene: .
J gene: TRBJ1-2
clone size: .
V gene: TRBV2
CDR3 DNA: TGTGCCAGCAGGACGACAGCAACTAACTATGGCTACACCTTC
CDR3 protein: CASRTTATNYGYTF

D gene: .
J gene: TRBJ2-4
clone size: .
V gene: TRBV3-1/TRBV3-2
CDR3 DNA: TGTGCCAGCAGCCAAGTAGGGAGCGAGGCAGGCGATCAGTACTTC
CDR3 protein: CASSQVGSEAGDQYF

D gene: .
J gene: TRBJ2-1
clone size: .
V gene: TRBV3-1/TRBV3-2
CDR3 DNA: TGTGCCAGCAGCCAAGCTTGGCGTGAGCAGTTCTTC
CDR3 protein: CASSQAWREQFF

D gene: .
J gene: TRBJ1-5
clone size: .
V gene: TRBV11-2
CDR3 DNA: TGTGCCAGCAGCTACCCCGGGACCCCTGGCAATCAGCCCCAGCATTTT
CDR3 protein: CASSYPGTPGNQPQHF

D gene: .
J gene: TRBJ1-6
clone size: .
V gene: TRBV7-8
CDR3 DNA: TGTGCCAGCAGCTTAGCACAGCTTAATTCACCCCTCCACTTT
CDR3 protein: CASSLAQLNSPLHF

D gene: .
J gene: TRBJ2-1
clone size: .
V gene: TRBV14
CDR3 DNA: TGTGCCAGCAGCCAAGTTACGGCAGGGGTTGAGCAGTTCTTC
CDR3 protein: CASSQVTAGVEQFF

D gene: .
J gene: TRBJ2-3
clone size: .
V gene: TRBV3-1/TRBV3-2
CDR3 DNA: TGTGCCAGCAGCCAAGATCACAGCACAGATACGCAGTATTTT
CDR3 protein: CASSQDHSTDTQYF

D gene: .
J gene: TRBJ2-2
clone size: once
V gene: TRBV5-1
CDR3 DNA: TGCGCCAGCAGCTTGGGAGGGGAAGTCGGGGAGCTGTTTTTT
CDR3 protein: CASSLGGEVGELFF

D gene: TRBD1
J gene: TRBJ1-2
clone size: once
V gene: TRBV3-1/TRBV3-2
CDR3 DNA: TGTGCCAGCAGCCAATTCCTAGGACAGGGAAACGGCTACACCTTC
CDR3 protein: CASSQFLGQGNGYTF

D gene: .
J gene: TRBJ2-5
clone size: .
V gene: TRBV21-1
CDR3 DNA: TGTGCCAGCAGCAAAGCGCTGGGCGGCAAAGAGACCCAGTACTTC
CDR3 protein: CASSKALGGKETQYF

D gene: .
J gene: TRBJ2-1
clone size: once
V gene: TRBV27
CDR3 DNA: TGTGCCAGCAGTTTAATTGGGGTCTACAATGAGCAGTTCTTC
CDR3 protein: CASSLIGVYNEQFF

D gene: TRBD1
J gene: TRBJ2-3
clone size: .
V gene: TRBV6-6
CDR3 DNA: TGTGCCAGCAGATTAGGACAGGGGAGGACAGATACGCAGTATTTT
CDR3 protein: CASRLGQGRTDTQYF

D gene: .
J gene: TRBJ1-2
clone size: .
V gene: TRBV29-1
CDR3 DNA: TGCAGCGTTTCTATCGACAGGTTTTATGGCTACACCTTC
CDR3 protein: CSVSIDRFYGYTF

D gene: .
J gene: TRBJ1-4
clone size: .
V gene: TRBV30
CDR3 DNA: TGTGCCTGGACAGGTGGTAGTGATGAAAAACTGTTTTTT
CDR3 protein: CAWTGGSDEKLFF

D gene: .
J gene: TRBJ1-2
clone size: .
V gene: TRBV7-2
CDR3 DNA: TGTGCCAGCAGCTGGGGTGGAGGCCTACGGGATGGCTACACCTTC
CDR3 protein: CASSWGGGLRDGYTF

D gene: TRBD1
J gene: TRBJ1-2
clone size: .
V gene: TRBV3-1/TRBV3-2
CDR3 DNA: TGTGCCAGCAGCTACTTGACAGGGTATGGCTACACCTTC
CDR3 protein: CASSYLTGYGYTF

D gene: .
J gene: TRBJ2-2
clone size: .
V gene: TRBV18
CDR3 DNA: TGTGCCAGCTTGTCCGGGCCTTACACCGGGGAGCTGTTTTTT
CDR3 protein: CASLSGPYTGELFF

D gene: .
J gene: TRBJ2-2
clone size: .
V gene: TRBV11-3
CDR3 DNA: TGTGCCAGCAGCCCGAACACCGGGGAGCTGTTTTTT
CDR3 protein: CASSPNTGELFF

D gene: TRBD1
J gene: TRBJ2-7
clone size: .
V gene: TRBV5-1
CDR3 DNA: TGCGCCAGCAGCTCCCCCCAGGGACAGGACTTCTCCTACGAGCAGTACTTC
CDR3 protein: CASSSPQGQDFSYEQYF

D gene: TRBD2
J gene: TRBJ2-1
clone size: .
V gene: TRBV30
CDR3 DNA: TGTGCCTACAAAGCCGGGACTAGCGGATACAATGAGCAGTTCTTC
CDR3 protein: CAYKAGTSGYNEQFF

D gene: .
J gene: TRBJ2-6
clone size: .
V gene: TRBV7-9
CDR3 DNA: TGTGCCAGCAGCTTTCAGGGTGGCAACGTCCTGACTTTC
CDR3 protein: CASSFQGGNVLTF

D gene: .
J gene: TRBJ2-7
clone size: .
V gene: TRBV4-1
CDR3 DNA: TGCGCCAGCAGCCAAGATGTTGGGGAGAGAAAGCAGTACTTC
CDR3 protein: CASSQDVGERKQYF

D gene: .
J gene: TRBJ1-3
clone size: .
V gene: TRBV5-1
CDR3 DNA: TGCGCCAGCAGCTTTTTCACGGTAGCAGGCAACAGCGGGGCGGGAAACACCATATATTTT
CDR3 protein: CASSFFTVAGNSGAGNTIYF

D gene: .
J gene: TRBJ2-1
clone size: .
V gene: TRBV19
CDR3 DNA: TGTGCCAGTAGTATCAAACTAGGATACAATGAGCAGTTCTTC
CDR3 protein: CASSIKLGYNEQFF

D gene: .
J gene: TRBJ1-1
clone size: .
V gene: TRBV12-5
CDR3 DNA: TGTGCTAGTGGTTTGGTACTGTACACTGAAGCTTTCTTT
CDR3 protein: CASGLVLYTEAFF